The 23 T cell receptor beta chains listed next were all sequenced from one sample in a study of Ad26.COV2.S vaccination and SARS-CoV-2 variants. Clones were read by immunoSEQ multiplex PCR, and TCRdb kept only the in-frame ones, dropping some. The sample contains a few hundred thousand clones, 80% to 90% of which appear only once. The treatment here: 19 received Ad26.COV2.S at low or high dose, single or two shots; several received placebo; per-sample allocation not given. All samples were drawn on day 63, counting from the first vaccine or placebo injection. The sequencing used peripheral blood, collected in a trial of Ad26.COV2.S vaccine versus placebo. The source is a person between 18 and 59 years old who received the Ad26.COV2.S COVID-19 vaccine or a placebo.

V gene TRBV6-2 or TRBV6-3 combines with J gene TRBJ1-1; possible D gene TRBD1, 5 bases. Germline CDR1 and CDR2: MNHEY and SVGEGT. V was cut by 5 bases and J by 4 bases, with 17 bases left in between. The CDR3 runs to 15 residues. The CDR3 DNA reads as TGTGCCAGCAGTCACCTTGGAGGGGTGGGCACTGAAGCTTTCTTT. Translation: CASSHLGGVGTEAFF.

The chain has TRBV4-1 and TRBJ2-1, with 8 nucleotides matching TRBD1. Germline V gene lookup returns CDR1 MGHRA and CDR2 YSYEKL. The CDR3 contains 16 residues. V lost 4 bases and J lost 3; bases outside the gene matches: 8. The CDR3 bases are TGCGCCAGCAGCCTCCGCCCGGACAGGGACTACAATGAGCAGTTCTTC. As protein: CASSLRPDRDYNEQFF.

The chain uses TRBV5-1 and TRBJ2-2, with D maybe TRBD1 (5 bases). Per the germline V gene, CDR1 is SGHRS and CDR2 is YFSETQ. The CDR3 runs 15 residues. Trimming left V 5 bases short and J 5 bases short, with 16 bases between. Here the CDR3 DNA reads TGCGCCAGCAGGCCAATAGGGGCTGGAACCGGGGAGCTGTTTTTT. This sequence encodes CASRPIGAGTGELFF.

The CDR3 coding sequence is TGTGCCAGCAGAGCATCCGACAGAATGAACACTGAAGCTTTCTTT. Translating it yields CASRASDRMNTEAFF. This sequence joins TRBV6-6 and TRBJ1-1, with TRBD1 as a possible D gene (5 bases). The CDR3 is 15 residues long. V was trimmed by 6 bases and J by 0 bases, leaving 14 bases between them. Germline values: CDR1 MNHNY, CDR2 SVGAGI (reference sequence).

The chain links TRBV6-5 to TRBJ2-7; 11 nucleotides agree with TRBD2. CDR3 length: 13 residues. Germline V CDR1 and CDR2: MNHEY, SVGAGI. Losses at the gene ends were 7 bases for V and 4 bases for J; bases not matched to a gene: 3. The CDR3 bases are TGTGCCAGCAACCGACTAGCGGGGTACGAGCAGTACTTC. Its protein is CASNRLAGYEQYF.

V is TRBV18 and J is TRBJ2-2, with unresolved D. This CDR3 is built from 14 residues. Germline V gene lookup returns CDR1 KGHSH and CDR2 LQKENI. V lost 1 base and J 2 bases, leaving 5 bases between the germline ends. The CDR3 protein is CASSPQLNTGELFF. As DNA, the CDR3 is TGTGCCAGCTCACCACAGCTCAACACCGGGGAGCTGTTTTTT.

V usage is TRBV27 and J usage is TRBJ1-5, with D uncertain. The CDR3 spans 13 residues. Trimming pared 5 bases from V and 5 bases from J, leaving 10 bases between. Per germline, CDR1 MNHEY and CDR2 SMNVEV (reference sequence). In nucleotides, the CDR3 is TGTGCCAGCAGTGGAGTTAGTCATCAGCCCCAGCATTTT. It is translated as CASSGVSHQPQHF.

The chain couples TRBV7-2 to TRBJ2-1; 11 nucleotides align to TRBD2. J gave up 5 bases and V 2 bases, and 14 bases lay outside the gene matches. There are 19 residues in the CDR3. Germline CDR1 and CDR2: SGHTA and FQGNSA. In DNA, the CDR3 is TGTGCCAGCAGCTTATACGGTACTAGCGGGAGAAGGTGGGACAATGAGCAGTTCTTC. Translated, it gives CASSLYGTSGRRWDNEQFF.

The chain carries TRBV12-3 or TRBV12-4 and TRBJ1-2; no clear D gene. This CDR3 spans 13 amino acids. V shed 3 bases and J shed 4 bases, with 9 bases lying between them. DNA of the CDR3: TGTGCCAGCAGTTTCAGGCAGCTCTATGGCTACACCTTC. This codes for CASSFRQLYGYTF.

DNA of the CDR3: TGTGCCTGGAGTGTACATTCTGCCAGGGAATTCGATCAGCCCCAGCATTTT. It specifies CAWSVHSAREFDQPQHF. This sequence joins TRBV30 and TRBJ1-5, with D possibly TRBD1 on 5 matching bases. V was trimmed by 0 bases and J by 5 bases, leaving 20 bases between them. CDR3 size: 17 residues. Per germline, CDR1 GTSNPN and CDR2 SVGIG (reference sequence).

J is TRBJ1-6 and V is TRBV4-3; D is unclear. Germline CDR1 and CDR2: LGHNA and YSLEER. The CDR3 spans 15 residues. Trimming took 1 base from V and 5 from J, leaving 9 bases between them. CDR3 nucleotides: TGCGCCAGCAGCCAAGGTGGTGGAAATAATTCACCCCTCCACTTT. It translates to CASSQGGGNNSPLHF.

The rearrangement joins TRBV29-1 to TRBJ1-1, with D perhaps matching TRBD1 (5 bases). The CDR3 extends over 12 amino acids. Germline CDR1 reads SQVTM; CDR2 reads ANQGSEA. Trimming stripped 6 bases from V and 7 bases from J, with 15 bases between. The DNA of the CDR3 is TGCAGCGTCCAAGCATCAGGGAATGAAGCTTTCTTT. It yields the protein CSVQASGNEAFF.

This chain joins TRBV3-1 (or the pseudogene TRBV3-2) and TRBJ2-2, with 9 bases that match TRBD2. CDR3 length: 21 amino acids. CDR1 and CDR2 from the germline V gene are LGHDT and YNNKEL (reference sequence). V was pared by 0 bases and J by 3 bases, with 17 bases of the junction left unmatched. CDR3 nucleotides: TGTGCCAGCAGCCAAGACGGCGGCGGGGGGGCCGATTGGATTTACACCGGGGAGCTGTTTTTT. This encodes CASSQDGGGGADWIYTGELFF.

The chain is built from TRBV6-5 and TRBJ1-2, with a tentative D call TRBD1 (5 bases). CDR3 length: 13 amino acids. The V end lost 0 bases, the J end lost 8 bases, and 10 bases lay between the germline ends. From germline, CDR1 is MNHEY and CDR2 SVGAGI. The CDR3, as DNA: TGTGCCAGCAGTTACTCGGGGGGGAAAGGCTACACCTTC. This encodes CASSYSGGKGYTF.

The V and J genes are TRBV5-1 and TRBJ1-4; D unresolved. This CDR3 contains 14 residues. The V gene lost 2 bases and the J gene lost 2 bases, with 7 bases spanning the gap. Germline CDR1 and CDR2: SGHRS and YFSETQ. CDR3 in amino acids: CASSFVGTNEKLFF. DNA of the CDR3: TGCGCCAGCAGCTTTGTTGGGACTAATGAAAAACTGTTTTTT.

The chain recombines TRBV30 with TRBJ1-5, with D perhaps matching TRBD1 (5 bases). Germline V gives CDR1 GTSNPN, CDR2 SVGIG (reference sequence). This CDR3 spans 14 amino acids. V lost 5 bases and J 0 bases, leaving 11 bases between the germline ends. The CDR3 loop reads CAWGAENSNQPQHF. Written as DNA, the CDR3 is TGTGCCTGGGGGGCAGAAAATAGCAATCAGCCCCAGCATTTT.

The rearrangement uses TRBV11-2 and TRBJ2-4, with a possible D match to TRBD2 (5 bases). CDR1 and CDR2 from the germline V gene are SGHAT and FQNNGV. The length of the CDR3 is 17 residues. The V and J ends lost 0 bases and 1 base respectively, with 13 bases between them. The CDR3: CASSLEQGSWAKNIQYF. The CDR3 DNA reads TGTGCCAGCAGCTTAGAGCAAGGGAGTTGGGCCAAAAACATTCAGTACTTC.

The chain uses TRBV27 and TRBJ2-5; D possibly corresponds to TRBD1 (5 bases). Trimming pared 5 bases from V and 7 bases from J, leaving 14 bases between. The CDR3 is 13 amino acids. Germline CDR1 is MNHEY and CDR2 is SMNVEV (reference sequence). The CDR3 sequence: CASSGASYGTQYF. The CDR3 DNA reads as TGTGCCAGCAGTGGGGCCTCGTATGGGACCCAGTACTTC.

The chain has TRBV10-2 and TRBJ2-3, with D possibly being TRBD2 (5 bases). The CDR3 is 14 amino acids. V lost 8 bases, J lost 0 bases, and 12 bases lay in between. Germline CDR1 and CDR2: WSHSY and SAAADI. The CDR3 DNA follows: TGCGCCAGCCGGGGTCACGCTAGCACAGATACGCAGTATTTT. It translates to CASRGHASTDTQYF.

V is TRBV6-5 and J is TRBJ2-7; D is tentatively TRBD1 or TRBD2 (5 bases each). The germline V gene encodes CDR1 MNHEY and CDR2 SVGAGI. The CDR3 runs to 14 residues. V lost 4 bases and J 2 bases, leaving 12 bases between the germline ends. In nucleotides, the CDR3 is TGTGCCAGCAGTTCCGGGACGGGACCCTACGAGCAGTACTTC. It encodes CASSSGTGPYEQYF.

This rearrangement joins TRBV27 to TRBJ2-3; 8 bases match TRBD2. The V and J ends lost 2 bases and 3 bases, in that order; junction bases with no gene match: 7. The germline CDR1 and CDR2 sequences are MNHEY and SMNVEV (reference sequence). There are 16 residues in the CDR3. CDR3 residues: CASSLGGVAGTDTQYF. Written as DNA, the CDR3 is TGTGCCAGCAGTTTAGGGGGGGTAGCGGGAACAGATACGCAGTATTTT.

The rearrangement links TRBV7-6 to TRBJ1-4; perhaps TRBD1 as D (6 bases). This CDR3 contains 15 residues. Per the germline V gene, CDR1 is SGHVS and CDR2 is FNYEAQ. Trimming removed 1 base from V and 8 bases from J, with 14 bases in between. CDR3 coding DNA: TGTGCCAGCAGCTTAGTCGCAGGGGCAGGCGAAAAACTGTTTTTT. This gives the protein CASSLVAGAGEKLFF.

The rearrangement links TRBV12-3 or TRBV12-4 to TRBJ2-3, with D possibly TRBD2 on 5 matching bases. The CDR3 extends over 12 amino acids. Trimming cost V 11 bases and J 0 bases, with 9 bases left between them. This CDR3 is CALGGSTDTQYF. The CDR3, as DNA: TGTGCCCTCGGCGGGAGCACAGATACGCAGTATTTT.